This entry concerns a single T cell receptor beta chain. An end of the junction does not agree with germline; a read error may underlie this. Synthesis of TCR beta cDNA was carried out from about 500 ng total RNA with a constant-region primer. Slightly modified ARM-PCR served as the procedure for the TCR beta libraries. These libraries came from three rounds of nested multiplex PCR. A C-beta reverse primer and TRBV1-TRBV30 forward primers served in each of the first two PCR rounds, at about 10 cycles apiece. Each CDR3 protein is one row after TCRdb ran MiXCR on the multiplex PCR reads. The sample consists of roughly 70,000 distinct CDR3 sequences, 71% of them appearing once. The sample comes from a study of tumor-infiltrating lymphocytes in primary liver carcinoma. Both RNA and DNA were isolated together from around 20-30 mg of bulk tissue that had not been sorted. The germline CDR1 and CDR2 sequences are SGHAT and FQNNGV. This CDR3 contains 15 residues.

Sequencing input: liver tumor tissue from sampling region 4. This sample's subset: tumor region T4, right-lateral pole. The clonotype was recovered from a man aged 35 to 55 with primary liver carcinoma and hepatitis B virus infection. The rearrangement uses TRBV11-2 and TRBJ2-1; 7 bases agree with TRBD1. The CDR3 coding sequence is TGTGCCTGCAGTCTAGGTCCAGGGGGTGTTCCTGAGCAGTTCTTC. This codes for CACSLGPGGVPEQFF.